These 30 T cell receptor beta chains share one sample of origin, sequenced in a study of cytomegalovirus exposure and HLA in healthy donors. A multiplex PCR was run with 60 Vbeta primers and 13 Jbeta primers. Generated by immunoSEQ multiplex PCR, the TCRdb table keeps only in-frame clones and is missing some. The repertoire includes under 200,000 clones, approximately 81% of them detected once, and roughly 1.5% sits in the top ten. The sample taken for sequencing was PBMCs. The receptors shown here come from a male donor in good health and CMV-seronegative.

This chain joins TRBV13 and TRBJ2-7, with 12 bases that match TRBD1. There are 15 residues in the CDR3. Trimming at V came to 3 bases and at J to 4 bases, leaving 4 bases not matched to a gene. CDR1 is PRHDT, CDR2 FYEKMQ, per germline (reference sequence). CDR3 loop: CASSFRDRGLYEQYF. The CDR3 DNA is TGTGCCAGCAGCTTCCGGGACAGGGGGCTATACGAGCAGTACTTC.

The chain employs TRBV7-8 and TRBJ2-7; D may be TRBD1 (6 bases). This CDR3 contains 13 residues. CDR1 and CDR2 from the germline V gene are SGHVS and FQNEAQ. V was trimmed by 6 bases and J by 2 bases, leaving 11 bases between them. The CDR3 loop is CASSRGGTYEQYF. The CDR3 DNA reads TGTGCCAGCAGTCGAGGGGGAACCTACGAGCAGTACTTC.

The V call is TRBV5-1, the J call TRBJ1-1, with D perhaps TRBD1 (5 bases). With 4 bases removed from V and 4 bases from J, the gap between germline ends came to 11 bases. This CDR3 contains 13 residues. The germline CDR1 and CDR2 sequences are SGHRS and YFSETQ. CDR3 sequence: CASSNPTATEAFF. The CDR3 bases are TGCGCCAGCAGCAACCCGACAGCCACTGAAGCTTTCTTT.

The J gene is TRBJ2-7, the V gene TRBV28; 8 positions agree with TRBD1. Germline-derived CDR1 and CDR2 are MDHEN and SYDVKM. V dropped 5 bases and J dropped 3; count of bases not matched to a gene: 9. The CDR3 has 15 amino acids. The CDR3, as DNA: TGTGCCAGCAGTCTACGGACAGGGTCCCTCTACGAGCAGTACTTC. Amino acids: CASSLRTGSLYEQYF.

The chain is built from TRBV2 and TRBJ1-2; 10 nucleotides agree with TRBD1. The trim removed 11 bases at V and 8 bases at J, leaving 14 bases unmatched. CDR1 and CDR2 (germline): SNHLY, FYNNEI. The CDR3 runs 14 residues. CDR3 sequence (DNA): TGTGCCCGTATCAGACAGGGGGCGAGTGGAGGCTACACCTTC. Translating gives CARIRQGASGGYTF.

This clone turned up a few times. The chain carries TRBV28 and TRBJ2-1; 8 nucleotides match TRBD1. The V gene end was trimmed by 11 bases and the J gene end by 3 bases; junction bases not matched to a gene: 6. Germline V CDR1 and CDR2: MDHEN, SYDVKM. The CDR3 contains 13 residues. For the CDR3, the DNA is TGTGCCGGGACAGGAATTAACTACAATGAGCAGTTCTTC. Protein product: CAGTGINYNEQFF.

The J gene is TRBJ2-3, the V gene TRBV7-2; weak D call: TRBD2 (5 bases). The CDR3 contains 15 residues. Trimming removed 7 bases at V and 5 bases at J, with 19 bases between. Germline loops: CDR1 SGHTA, CDR2 FQGNSA. The CDR3 loop reads CASNRGSVAVDTQYF. CDR3 nucleotides: TGTGCCAGCAACCGAGGGAGCGTAGCTGTAGATACGCAGTATTTT.

The J gene is TRBJ2-7, the V gene TRBV7-6; the D is unclear. CDR1 is SGHVS, CDR2 FNYEAQ, per germline. The V gene lost 1 base and the J gene lost 4 bases, with 5 bases spanning the gap. The CDR3 loop spans 12 amino acids. The CDR3 bases are TGTGCCAGCAGCTTAGTGGAGTACGAGCAGTACTTC. It codes for CASSLVEYEQYF. Complete variable domain (other parts from reference TRBV7-6 and TRBJ2-7): GAGVSQSPRYKVTKRGQDVALRCDPISGHVSLYWYRQALGQGPEFLTYFNYEAQQDKSGLPNDRFSAERPEGSISTLTIQRTEQRDSAMYRCASSLVEYEQYFGPGTRLTVT.

V usage is TRBV6-1 and J usage is TRBJ2-1; 7 positions agree with TRBD2. Germline V CDR1 and CDR2: MNHNS, SASEGT. The CDR3 spans 14 residues. Trimming at V came to 6 bases and at J to 4 bases, leaving 6 bases not matched to a gene. This chain's CDR3 is CASSTGTTYNEQFF. The CDR3 DNA sequence: TGTGCCAGCAGCACCGGGACTACATACAATGAGCAGTTCTTC.

This clone was seen only once. The gene calls are TRBV14 and TRBJ2-5, with a tentative D call TRBD2 (5 bases). There are 15 residues in the CDR3. Germline V lookup: CDR1 SGHDN, CDR2 FVKESK. Trimming left V 1 base short and J 3 bases short, with 12 bases between. In DNA form, the CDR3 reads TGTGCCAGCAGCCAAGGAGGCCTAGCTAAAGAGACCCAGTACTTC. It codes for CASSQGGLAKETQYF.

Note on this clone: The junction differs from germline at one of its ends, possibly a read error. The rearrangement uses TRBV7-9 and TRBJ1-6; 7 bases are shared with TRBD1. The germline gives CDR1 SEHNR, CDR2 FQNEAQ (reference sequence). This CDR3 comprises 15 residues. The CDR3 DNA is TGTTCCAGCAGCCCAACCGGGACAGATAATTCACCCCTCCACTTT. It is translated as CSSSPTGTDNSPLHF.

This rearrangement joins TRBV5-1 to TRBJ2-1; TRBD2 matches 9 bases. CDR3 length: 13 residues. Germline-derived CDR1 and CDR2 are SGHRS and YFSETQ. Trimming took 1 base from V and 8 from J; bases not matched to a gene: 1. The CDR3 reads CASSLLAGDEQFF. CDR3 nucleotides: TGCGCCAGCAGCTTGTTAGCGGGAGATGAGCAGTTCTTC.

V usage is TRBV5-1 and J usage is TRBJ2-1, with a weak D call TRBD2 (5 bases). Germline CDR1 and CDR2: SGHRS and YFSETQ. The V end lost 4 bases, the J end lost 10 bases, and 15 bases lay between the germline ends. The CDR3 sequence is 13 residues long. The CDR3 nucleotides are TGCGCCAGCAGCCCGGGGATCCGCGGGGAGCAGTTCTTC. Translated: CASSPGIRGEQFF.

V and J are TRBV16 and TRBJ2-7; D not resolved. With 2 bases removed from V and 0 bases from J, the gap between germline ends came to 5 bases. Germline CDR1 reads KGHSY; CDR2 reads FQNENV. The CDR3 has 13 residues. The CDR3 DNA reads TGTGCCAGCAGCCAAGGCGGCTCCTACGAGCAGTACTTC. It translates to CASSQGGSYEQYF.

The chain joins TRBV5-4 to TRBJ2-5; D is possibly TRBD2 (6 bases). The CDR3 is 15 amino acids. V lost 0 bases and J 5 bases, leaving 14 bases between the germline ends. Germline V gives CDR1 SGHNT, CDR2 YYREEE (reference sequence). CDR3 nucleotide sequence: TGTGCCAGCAGCTTGGTGGCGGGGCGAGGGGAGACCCAGTACTTC. As protein: CASSLVAGRGETQYF.

The J gene is TRBJ2-5, the V gene TRBV5-5; TRBD2 agrees at 7 bases. V lost 0 bases, J lost 12 bases, and 11 bases stayed unmatched. CDR1 is SGHKS, CDR2 YYEKEE, per germline (reference sequence). The length of the CDR3 is 14 residues. Written as DNA, the CDR3 is TGTGCCAGCAGCTTGGAAGATTGGGACTACCCGGAGTACTTC. As protein: CASSLEDWDYPEYF.

The chain carries TRBV27 and TRBJ2-3; 9 nucleotides align to TRBD2. J was trimmed by 4 bases and V by 5 bases; bases with no gene match: 4. The length of the CDR3 is 14 residues. Germline CDR1 reads MNHEY; CDR2 reads SMNVEV (reference sequence). The CDR3, as DNA: TGTGCCAGCAGTCTCGGGACTAGCCCAGATACGCAGTATTTT. Protein: CASSLGTSPDTQYF.

The V call is TRBV6-1, the J call TRBJ1-2, with D perhaps TRBD1 (5 bases). V lost 7 bases to trimming and J lost 6 bases, with 12 bases between them. The CDR3 is 12 amino acids. Germline loops: CDR1 MNHNS, CDR2 SASEGT. The CDR3 loop is CASNTGLHGYTF. CDR3 DNA sequence: TGTGCCAGCAATACAGGTCTACATGGCTACACCTTC.

This chain uses TRBV5-1 with TRBJ1-1; 8 nucleotides match TRBD1. The length of the CDR3 is 15 residues. Trimming cost V 3 bases and J 6 bases; bases outside gene matches: 10. Germline assignment: CDR1 SGHRS and CDR2 YFSETQ. CDR3 residues: CASSYAQDREAEAFF. The CDR3 DNA is TGCGCCAGCAGCTACGCCCAGGACAGGGAAGCTGAAGCTTTCTTT.

This chain connects TRBV7-9 to TRBJ1-6; no definite D call. Germline-derived CDR1 and CDR2 are SEHNR and FQNEAQ (reference sequence). Trimming stripped 6 bases from V and 7 bases from J, with 4 bases between. The CDR3 consists of 11 residues. The CDR3 loop is CASSQNSPLHF. The CDR3 DNA sequence: TGTGCCAGCAGTCAAAATTCACCCCTCCACTTT.

The chain joins TRBV13 to TRBJ2-5; 10 nucleotides match TRBD2. The CDR3 sequence is 14 residues long. The V gene end was trimmed by 8 bases and the J gene end by 5 bases; junction bases not matched to a gene: 8. CDR1 is PRHDT, CDR2 FYEKMQ, per germline (reference sequence). The CDR3 nucleotides read TGTGCCAGCGTGGCTAGCGGGGGTGGGGAGACCCAGTACTTC. Translation: CASVASGGGETQYF. The complete variable domain, with remaining parts taken from reference TRBV13 and TRBJ2-5, reads AAGVIQSPRHLIKEKRETATLKCYPIPRHDTVYWYQQGPGQDPQFLISFYEKMQSDKGSIPDRFSAQQFSDYHSELNMSSLELGDSALYFCASVASGGGETQYFGPGTRLLVL.

This sequence joins TRBV5-1 and TRBJ2-2, with 10 bases matching TRBD1. The CDR3 has 17 residues. Germline V gives CDR1 SGHRS, CDR2 YFSETQ. Germline trimming cut 4 bases from V and 2 bases from J; bases unmatched to any gene: 8. The chain's CDR3 is CASSLRQGAINTGELFF. The CDR3 DNA reads TGCGCCAGCAGCCTAAGACAGGGGGCTATTAACACCGGGGAGCTGTTTTTT.

The rearrangement uses TRBV28 and TRBJ1-2, with 7 bases identical to TRBD1. Germline CDR1 reads MDHEN; CDR2 reads SYDVKM. The CDR3 consists of 14 residues. V was pared by 7 bases and J by 5 bases, with 10 bases of the junction left unmatched. CDR3: CASKDRSAPYGYTF. The CDR3, as DNA: TGTGCCAGCAAGGACAGGTCAGCGCCTTATGGCTACACCTTC.

The gene calls are TRBV29-1 and TRBJ2-7; D is perhaps TRBD2 (5 bases). Germline V CDR1 and CDR2: SQVTM, ANQGSEA. V was shortened by 7 bases and J by 3 bases, with 16 bases between the two germline ends. This CDR3 is built from 13 residues. The CDR3 DNA follows: TGCAGCGCCGCGAATGGAGGCCTCTACGAGCAGTACTTC. It specifies CSAANGGLYEQYF.

CDR3 nucleotide sequence: TGTGCCAGCTCTTGGCAGGGGATTTTGGAGCAGTTCTTC. This codes for CASSWQGILEQFF. The chain combines TRBV28 with TRBJ2-1, with D maybe TRBD1 (6 bases). Trimming cost V 8 bases and J 10 bases, with 18 bases left between them. The CDR3 covers 13 residues. Looked up from germline, CDR1 is MDHEN and CDR2 is SYDVKM. Supplemented by reference TRBV28 and TRBJ2-1, the full variable domain reads DVKVTQSSRYLVKRTGEKVFLECVQDMDHENMFWYRQDPGLGLRLIYFSYDVKMKEKGDIPEGYSVSREKKERFSLILESASTNQTSMYLCASSWQGILEQFFGPGTRLTVL.

CDR3: CASSFTLAASYNEQFF. The CDR3 DNA follows: TGTGCCAGCAGCTTTACACTAGCGGCCTCCTACAATGAGCAGTTCTTC. The chain combines TRBV5-4 with TRBJ2-1; 8 bases match TRBD2. V shed 2 bases, J shed 0 bases, and the junction held 4 bases outside the gene matches. CDR1 is SGHNT, CDR2 YYREEE, per germline (reference sequence). The CDR3 covers 16 residues.

V gene TRBV2 combines with J gene TRBJ2-6, with 10 bases identical to TRBD2. This CDR3 has 19 residues. The trim removed 2 bases at V and 0 bases at J, leaving 7 bases unmatched. Germline V lookup: CDR1 SNHLY, CDR2 FYNNEI. CDR3 in DNA: TGTGCCAGCAGTGAACTACTAGCGGGGCCAAGCTCTGGGGCCAACGTCCTGACTTTC. As protein: CASSELLAGPSSGANVLTF.

The rearrangement links TRBV6-1 to TRBJ2-3, with TRBD1 identical over 8 bases. CDR1 and CDR2 from the germline V gene are MNHNS and SASEGT. The CDR3 extends over 13 amino acids. The J segment lost 7 bases and the V segment lost 5 bases, leaving 5 bases of the junction unmatched. In DNA, the CDR3 is TGTGCCAGCAGTCTGGACAGGGAAAATACGCAGTATTTT. Encoded protein: CASSLDRENTQYF.

The chain combines TRBV5-1 with TRBJ2-7; 10 nucleotides align to TRBD1. Trimming at V came to 0 bases and at J to 6 bases, leaving 3 bases not matched to a gene. This CDR3 contains 14 residues. Germline V gene data show CDR1 as SGHRS and CDR2 as YFSETQ. This CDR3 reads CASSLARTGGEQYF. The CDR3, as DNA: TGCGCCAGCAGCTTGGCCAGGACAGGGGGCGAGCAGTACTTC.

CDR3 sequence reads: CASSLSGDTQYF. CDR3 sequence (DNA): TGTGCCAGCAGCTTATCCGGAGATACGCAGTATTTT. V is TRBV7-9 and J is TRBJ2-3; D uncertain. CDR1 SEHNR and CDR2 FQNEAQ come from the germline V gene (reference sequence). The CDR3 loop spans 12 amino acids. V lost 2 bases and J lost 5, with 5 bases in between.